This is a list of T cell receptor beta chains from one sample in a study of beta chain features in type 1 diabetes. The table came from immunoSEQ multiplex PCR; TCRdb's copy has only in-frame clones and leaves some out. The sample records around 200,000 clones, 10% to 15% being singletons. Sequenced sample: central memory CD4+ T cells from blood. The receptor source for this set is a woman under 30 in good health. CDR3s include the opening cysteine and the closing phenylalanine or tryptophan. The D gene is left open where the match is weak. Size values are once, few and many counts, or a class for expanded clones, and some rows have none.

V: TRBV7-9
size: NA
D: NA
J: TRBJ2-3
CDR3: CASSQRRQSTDTQYF
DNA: TGTGCCAGCAGCCAAAGAAGACAGAGCACAGATACGCAGTATTTT

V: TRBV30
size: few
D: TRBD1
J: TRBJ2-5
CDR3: CAWSAYRGRETQYF
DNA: TGTGCCTGGAGTGCGTACAGGGGGCGGGAGACCCAGTACTTC

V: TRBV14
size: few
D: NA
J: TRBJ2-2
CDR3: CASSQVHSAGELFF
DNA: TGTGCCAGCAGCCAAGTGCACTCGGCCGGGGAGCTGTTTTTT

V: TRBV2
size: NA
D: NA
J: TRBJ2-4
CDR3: CASSVVGGAKNIQYF
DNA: TGTGCCAGCAGTGTGGTGGGGGGAGCCAAAAACATTCAGTACTTC

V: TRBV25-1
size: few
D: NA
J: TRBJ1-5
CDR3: CASTAGPSNQPQHF
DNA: TGTGCCAGCACAGCAGGGCCAAGCAATCAGCCCCAGCATTTT

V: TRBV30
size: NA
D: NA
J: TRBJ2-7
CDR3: CAWSVGSKQYF
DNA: TGTGCCTGGAGTGTAGGGAGTAAGCAGTACTTC

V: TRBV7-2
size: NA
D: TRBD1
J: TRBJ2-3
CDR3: CASSSGQGALADTQYF
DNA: TGTGCCAGCAGCTCGGGACAGGGGGCGTTGGCAGATACGCAGTATTTT

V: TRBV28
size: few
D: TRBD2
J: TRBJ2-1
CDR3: CASTARLAGSREQFF
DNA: TGTGCCAGCACCGCGCGACTAGCGGGAAGTCGTGAGCAGTTCTTC

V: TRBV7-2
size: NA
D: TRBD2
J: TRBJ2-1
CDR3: CASSSGLAGYEQFF
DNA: TGTGCCAGCAGCTCGGGACTAGCGGGTTATGAGCAGTTCTTC

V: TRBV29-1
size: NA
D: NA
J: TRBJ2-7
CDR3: CSVSHSSYEQYF
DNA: TGCAGCGTTTCTCACAGCTCCTACGAGCAGTACTTC

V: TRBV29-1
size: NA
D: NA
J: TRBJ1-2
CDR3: CSVEDVGGNGYTF
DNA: TGCAGCGTTGAAGATGTTGGAGGGAATGGCTACACCTTC

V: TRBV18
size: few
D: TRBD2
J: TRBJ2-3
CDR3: CASSPAGGMRDTQYF
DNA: TGTGCCAGCTCACCGGCGGGAGGAATGAGAGATACGCAGTATTTT

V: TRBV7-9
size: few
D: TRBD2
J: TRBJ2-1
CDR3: CASSPVIGTSGNNEQFF
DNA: TGTGCCAGCAGTCCGGTCATCGGGACTAGCGGGAACAATGAGCAGTTCTTC

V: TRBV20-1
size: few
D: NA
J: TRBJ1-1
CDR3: CSARANTEAFF
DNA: TGCAGTGCTAGGGCGAACACTGAAGCTTTCTTT

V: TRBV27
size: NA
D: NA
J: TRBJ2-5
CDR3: CASGGQPKETQYF
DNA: TGTGCCAGCGGTGGACAGCCGAAAGAGACCCAGTACTTC

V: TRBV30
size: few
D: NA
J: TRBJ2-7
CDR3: CAWTRVGYEQYF
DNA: TGTGCCTGGACCCGGGTGGGCTACGAGCAGTACTTC

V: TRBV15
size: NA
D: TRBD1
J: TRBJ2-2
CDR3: CATSADRGRTGELFF
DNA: TGTGCCACCAGCGCCGACAGGGGGCGGACCGGGGAGCTGTTTTTT

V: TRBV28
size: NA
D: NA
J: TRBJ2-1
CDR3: CASLRSGGHNEQFF
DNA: TGTGCCAGCCTAAGATCGGGCGGGCACAATGAGCAGTTCTTC

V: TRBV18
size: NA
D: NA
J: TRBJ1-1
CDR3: CASSSGQNTEAFF
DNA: TGTGCCAGCTCGTCGGGACAGAACACTGAAGCTTTCTTT

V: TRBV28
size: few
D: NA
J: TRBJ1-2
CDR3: CASSLGRGPLTNYGYTF
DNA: TGTGCCAGCAGTTTGGGCAGGGGCCCCCTAACTAACTATGGCTACACCTTC

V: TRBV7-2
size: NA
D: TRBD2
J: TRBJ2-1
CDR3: CASSPRREGGYEQFF
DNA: TGTGCCAGCAGCCCACGGAGGGAGGGAGGGTATGAGCAGTTCTTC

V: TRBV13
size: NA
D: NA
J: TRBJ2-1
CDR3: CASSLDTQQFF
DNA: TGTGCCAGCAGCCTCGACACCCAGCAGTTCTTC